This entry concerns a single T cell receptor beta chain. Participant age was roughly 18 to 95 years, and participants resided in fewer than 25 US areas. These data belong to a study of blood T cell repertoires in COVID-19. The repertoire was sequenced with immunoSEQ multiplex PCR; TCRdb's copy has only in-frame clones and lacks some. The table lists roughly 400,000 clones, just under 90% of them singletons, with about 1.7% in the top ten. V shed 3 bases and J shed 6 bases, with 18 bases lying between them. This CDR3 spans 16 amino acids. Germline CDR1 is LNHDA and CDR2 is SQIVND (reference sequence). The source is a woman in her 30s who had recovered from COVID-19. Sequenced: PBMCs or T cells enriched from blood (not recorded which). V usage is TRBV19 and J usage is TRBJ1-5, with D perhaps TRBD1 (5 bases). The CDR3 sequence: CASSIRIGRVIQPQHF. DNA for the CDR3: TGTGCCAGTAGTATCCGAATCGGCAGGGTCATTCAGCCCCAGCATTTT.